Listed below are T cell receptor beta chains from one sample, sequenced in a study of regulatory T cells in long-lasting Graves disease. MiXCR was run by TCRdb on the multiplex PCR reads, yielding one entry per CDR3 protein. The profile shows around 510,000 distinct CDR3 sequences, under 25% of them singletons. Sequencing used peripheral blood mononuclear cells (PBMCs), obtained when the disease was refractory, from a patient treated with antithyroid drugs. These receptors were obtained from a female donor with Graves disease. Each CDR3 is given with its conserved first and last residue. The order of the fields is J gene, V gene, clone size, D gene, CDR3 length, CDR3 DNA, CDR3 protein. D genes are given only for firm matches. Size is stated for part of the rows, as once, few or many counts, or as a class when the clone is expanded.

TRBJ1-5	TRBV15	many	-	13	TGTGCCACCAGCAGCAGGGTCGGTCAGCCCCAGCATTTT	CATSSRVGQPQHF
TRBJ2-1	TRBV19	-	-	14	TGTGCCAGTAGTCTAGAGGACAGCTACAATGAGCAGTTCTTC	CASSLEDSYNEQFF
TRBJ2-5	TRBV6-1	few	-	14	TGTGCCAGCAGTCACGGGACAGTCGGGGAGGCCCAGTACTTC	CASSHGTVGEAQYF
TRBJ1-1	TRBV28	many	TRBD1	14	TGTGCCAGCAGGATCTCGGGACAGGGGCGTGAAGCTTTCTTT	CASRISGQGREAFF
TRBJ2-1	TRBV6-2/TRBV6-3	-	TRBD1	15	TGTGCCAGCAGTGAAATACAGGGGCGCTACAATGAGCAGTTCTTC	CASSEIQGRYNEQFF
TRBJ2-7	TRBV20-1	-	TRBD1	15	TGCAGTGCTAGAGATCGATTAAAGGGGGCAGACGAGCAGTACTTC	CSARDRLKGADEQYF
TRBJ2-4	TRBV2	many	-	17	TGTGCCAGATTCCAGCCCCACAGAAAGCTAGCCAAAAACATTCAGTACTTC	CARFQPHRKLAKNIQYF
TRBJ1-1	TRBV20-1	-	-	14	TGCAGTGCTAGAGATTACAAGAAGATGACTGAAGCTTTCTTT	CSARDYKKMTEAFF
TRBJ2-1	TRBV2	many	TRBD2	18	TGTGCCAGCAGTAGGACTAGCGGGAGGGGAAGTTCCTACAATGAGCAGTTCTTC	CASSRTSGRGSSYNEQFF
TRBJ1-1	TRBV29-1	few	-	13	TGCAGCGTCCGAAGGGGGGTGGGCACTGAAGCTTTCTTT	CSVRRGVGTEAFF
TRBJ2-3	TRBV6-4	-	-	14	TGTGCCAGCAGTTACTCGCGGGGGCGTGGTACGCAGTATTTT	CASSYSRGRGTQYF
TRBJ2-2	TRBV15	many	TRBD2	16	TGTGCCACCAGCTCCCCGGGGAGGGTGAACACCGGGGAGCTGTTTTTT	CATSSPGRVNTGELFF
TRBJ1-5	TRBV27	few	-	13	TGTGCCAGCAGTCTATCCGGGACTCAGCCCCAGCATTTT	CASSLSGTQPQHF
TRBJ1-1	TRBV12-3/TRBV12-4	-	-	16	TGTGCCAGCAGCCCTTCACAGTTTGGGATGAACACTGAAGCTTTCTTT	CASSPSQFGMNTEAFF
TRBJ1-1	TRBV11-2	many	-	14	TGTGCCAGCAGCTTATCGACCTTGAACACTGAAGCTTTCTTT	CASSLSTLNTEAFF
TRBJ1-2	TRBV10-3	few	-	11	TGTGCCATCAGTGGACGGGATGGCTACACCTTC	CAISGRDGYTF
TRBJ2-5	TRBV6-2/TRBV6-3	few	TRBD2	13	TGTGCCAGCATCTCGACTAGCGGGCATACCCAGTACTTC	CASISTSGHTQYF
TRBJ2-5	TRBV7-6	few	-	16	TGTGCCAGCAGCTCTCAGCATAGAGGGGAGGAAGAGACCCAGTACTTC	CASSSQHRGEEETQYF